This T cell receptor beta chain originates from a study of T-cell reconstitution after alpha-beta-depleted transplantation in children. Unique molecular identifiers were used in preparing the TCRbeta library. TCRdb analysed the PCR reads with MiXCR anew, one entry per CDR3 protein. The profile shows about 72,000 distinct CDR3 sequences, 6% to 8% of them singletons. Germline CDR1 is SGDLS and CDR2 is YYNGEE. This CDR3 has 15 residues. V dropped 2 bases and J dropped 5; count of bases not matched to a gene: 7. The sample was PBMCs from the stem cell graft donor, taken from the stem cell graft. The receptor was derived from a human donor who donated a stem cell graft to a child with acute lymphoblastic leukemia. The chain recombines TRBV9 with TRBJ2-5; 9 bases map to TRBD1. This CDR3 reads CASSVADDRGETQYF. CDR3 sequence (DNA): TGTGCCAGCAGCGTTGCGGATGACAGGGGGGAGACCCAGTACTTC.